A selection of T cell receptor beta chains follows, all from one sample in a study of vaccination effects on CD4 cells after COVID-19. These receptors have no known antigen. Data came from immunoSEQ multiplex PCR; TCRdb stores just in-frame clones and leaves some out. This sample has 30,000 to 40,000 clones; around three quarters occur once, and the top ten carry roughly 12%. The specimen was CD4+ T cells from PBMCs cultured with HCoV-229E spike peptides, collected after COVID-19 vaccination. The receptor source for this set is a human donor who received a COVID-19 vaccine. Each CDR3 is given with its conserved first and last residue. D genes are given only for firm matches. Where a row states a size, it is once, few, many or the class of an expanded clone; other rows omit it.

v_call: TRBV2
d_call: -
j_call: TRBJ2-2
clone_size: few
cdr3_nt: TGTGCCAGCAGTGAATCTCTGGGTACCACCGGGGAGCTGTTTTTT
cdr3_aa: CASSESLGTTGELFF

v_call: TRBV2
d_call: TRBD1
j_call: TRBJ2-7
clone_size: once
cdr3_nt: TGTGCCAGCAGTGAAACCGGACAGGGCGTCTACGAGCAGTACTTC
cdr3_aa: CASSETGQGVYEQYF

v_call: TRBV3-1/TRBV3-2
d_call: -
j_call: TRBJ2-1
clone_size: -
cdr3_nt: TGTGCCAGCACTAACCCAACGGCCAGACTCTTCTTC
cdr3_aa: CASTNPTARLFF

v_call: TRBV7-2
d_call: -
j_call: TRBJ2-1
clone_size: few
cdr3_nt: TGTGCCAGCAGCAAATTAAATGAGCAGTTCTTC
cdr3_aa: CASSKLNEQFF

v_call: TRBV5-1
d_call: TRBD1
j_call: TRBJ2-1
clone_size: few
cdr3_nt: TGCGCCAGCAGCTTGACAGGGGGGATGACCTATGAGCAGTTCTTC
cdr3_aa: CASSLTGGMTYEQFF

v_call: TRBV10-3
d_call: -
j_call: TRBJ2-7
clone_size: -
cdr3_nt: TGTGCCATCAGTGAGTCCCCGGGACCTAGGATTCTTAAGGGCTACGAGCAGTACTTC
cdr3_aa: CAISESPGPRILKGYEQYF

v_call: TRBV19
d_call: -
j_call: TRBJ1-3
clone_size: -
cdr3_nt: TGTGCCAGTAGGCGCTCTGGAAACACCATATATTTT
cdr3_aa: CASRRSGNTIYF

v_call: TRBV4-1
d_call: TRBD1
j_call: TRBJ1-2
clone_size: -
cdr3_nt: TGCGCCAGCAGCCAGGTTAGATCGACAGGGAGAGATGGCTACACCTTC
cdr3_aa: CASSQVRSTGRDGYTF

v_call: TRBV20-1
d_call: -
j_call: TRBJ1-3
clone_size: -
cdr3_nt: TGCAGTGCTAGTGACGCGGTGAACGGAAACACCATATATTTT
cdr3_aa: CSASDAVNGNTIYF

v_call: TRBV12-5
d_call: -
j_call: TRBJ2-7
clone_size: -
cdr3_nt: TGTGCTAGTGGTTTGTACCTGGCCTACGAGCAGTACTTC
cdr3_aa: CASGLYLAYEQYF

v_call: TRBV2
d_call: TRBD1
j_call: TRBJ1-5
clone_size: few
cdr3_nt: TGTGCCAGCAGTAATTTGGACAGGGGTCGTCAGCCCCAGCATTTT
cdr3_aa: CASSNLDRGRQPQHF

v_call: TRBV6-1
d_call: -
j_call: TRBJ1-1
clone_size: -
cdr3_nt: TGTGCCAGCAGTGAAAATTGGCAGGGGAACACTGAAGCTTTCTTT
cdr3_aa: CASSENWQGNTEAFF

v_call: TRBV5-1
d_call: TRBD1
j_call: TRBJ1-4
clone_size: -
cdr3_nt: TGCGCCAGCAGCCAAACAGGGGGTAGTGAAAAACTGTTTTTT
cdr3_aa: CASSQTGGSEKLFF

v_call: TRBV21-1
d_call: -
j_call: TRBJ1-1
clone_size: few
cdr3_nt: TGTGCCAGCAGCATCACGAGGCTTCGTCAGGTCCACACTGAAGCTTTCTTT
cdr3_aa: CASSITRLRQVHTEAFF

v_call: TRBV19
d_call: -
j_call: TRBJ1-2
clone_size: -
cdr3_nt: TGTGCCAGTAGCGACGGCGGAGCTAACTATGGCTACACCTTC
cdr3_aa: CASSDGGANYGYTF

v_call: TRBV19
d_call: TRBD1
j_call: TRBJ1-2
clone_size: -
cdr3_nt: TGTGCCTCCTTCCGACAGGGGGCGTTTGGCTACACCTTC
cdr3_aa: CASFRQGAFGYTF

v_call: TRBV18
d_call: TRBD2
j_call: TRBJ2-4
clone_size: -
cdr3_nt: TGTGCCAGCTCACTCACTAGCGGGGGGGACATTCAGTACTTC
cdr3_aa: CASSLTSGGDIQYF